The 3 T cell receptor beta chains below come from one sample, sequenced in a study of response to subunit inactivated influenza vaccine. MiXCR was run by TCRdb on the RT-PCR reads, yielding one entry per CDR3 protein. The top ten clones hold 10% of a sample with 860,000 or so distinct CDR3 sequences, 21% of them seen once. Source: PBMCs from blood, taken 4 to 6 days after vaccination. Every receptor here comes from a man aged 45-60 years who received an inactivated influenza vaccine.

The rearrangement joins TRBV20-1 to TRBJ2-3, with 8 bases matching TRBD1. CDR3 length: 14 amino acids. The germline V gene encodes CDR1 DFQATT and CDR2 SNEGSKA (reference sequence). V shed 2 bases and J 6 bases; nucleotides not matched to a gene: 7. In DNA form, the CDR3 reads TGCAGTGCTAGACCGAGCAGGGGGCAGGATACGCAGTATTTT. Translating it yields CSARPSRGQDTQYF.

The J gene is TRBJ2-3, the V gene TRBV10-3, with 9 bases fitting TRBD2. From germline, CDR1 is ENHRY and CDR2 SYGVKD. CDR3 length: 16 residues. Trimming at V came to 2 bases and at J to 4 bases, leaving 7 bases not matched to a gene. CDR3 DNA sequence: TGTGCCATCAGTGAGGGGAGGCGGGGGGGCGCAGATACGCAGTATTTT. It encodes CAISEGRRGGADTQYF.

The chain uses TRBV29-1 and TRBJ2-1; no clear D gene. CDR1 and CDR2 (germline): SQVTM, ANQGSEA. CDR3 size: 14 residues. Between the trimmed V and J ends, which lost 0 bases and 7 bases, there was a span of 13 bases. The CDR3 reads CSVEDGRGVNEQFF. In DNA, the CDR3 is TGCAGCGTTGAAGATGGGCGAGGTGTGAATGAGCAGTTCTTC.